This T cell receptor (beta chain) comes out of a study of T-cell memory formation after mild COVID-19. General study results and limits: Memory from before infection featured some responding clones, which suggests cross-reactive memory joined.

The germline V gene has CDR1 KGHDR and CDR2 SFDVKD. The junction had 4 bases not matched to a gene; V was cut back by 0 bases and J by 1 base. The CDR3 covers 18 residues. Constant-segment-primed 5'RACE gave TCR alpha and TCR beta cDNA libraries with sample barcodes and UMIs. TCRdb ran MiXCR on the 5' RACE reads and lists one entry per CDR3 protein. The sample includes over 500,000 distinct CDR3 sequences, approximately 15% of them seen just once. This clonotype showed up just a few times. Its target is unknown. Sequencing input: PBMCs or a T cell subset sorted from them (not recorded which). The source of this sequence is an adult woman who had mild COVID-19 (a few samples of this study predate the infection). Cell type and time point are not known. The chain carries TRBV24-1 and TRBJ2-2, with 10 bases identical to TRBD2. The CDR3 is CATSDLGRTSGNTGELFF. In DNA, the CDR3 is TGTGCCACCAGTGATTTGGGAAGGACTAGCGGGAACACCGGGGAGCTGTTTTTT.